These T cell receptor beta chains were read from a single sample in a study of long-term antiretroviral therapy in people with HIV. Profiled with immunoSEQ multiplex PCR; TCRdb holds only in-frame clones, not every one. Of about 27,000 clones in the sample, 80% to 85% were seen once. This specimen was unsorted PBMCs, taken 2.9 years after starting antiretroviral therapy. The receptor set was obtained from a man aged 45-65 years with HIV. Each CDR3 is given with its conserved first and last residue. D genes are given only for firm matches. Size tells how often a clone was seen (once, few, many) or the class of an expanded clone, and some rows leave it out.

DNA: TGTGCTAGTGGCCAGGGGGCCGGCGGGGAGCTGTTTTTT
CDR3: CASGQGAGGELFF
J: TRBJ2-2
V: TRBV12-5
size: NA
D: TRBD1

DNA: TGCGCCAGCACGGAACAAGAGACCCAGTACTTC
CDR3: CASTEQETQYF
J: TRBJ2-5
V: TRBV5-1
size: few
D: NA

DNA: TGTGCCAGTAGTATTCCGGGACAGGCTTATGACACTGAAGCTTTCTTT
CDR3: CASSIPGQAYDTEAFF
J: TRBJ1-1
V: TRBV19
size: once
D: TRBD1

DNA: TGTGCCAGCAGCACTGGTGCGGGGACTAGCGCCGGACGAACCGGGGAGCTGTTTTTT
CDR3: CASSTGAGTSAGRTGELFF
J: TRBJ2-2
V: TRBV9
size: NA
D: TRBD2

DNA: TGTGCCAGTAGTATAAGTCCAACAGATACGCAGTATTTT
CDR3: CASSISPTDTQYF
J: TRBJ2-3
V: TRBV19
size: NA
D: NA

DNA: TGTGCCAGCAGCTTAGCAGGACCGGCATACAATGAGCAGTTCTTC
CDR3: CASSLAGPAYNEQFF
J: TRBJ2-1
V: TRBV7-2
size: NA
D: NA

DNA: TGTGCCAGCAGCTTAGCAAATTCTGGACAGCCCCAGCATTTT
CDR3: CASSLANSGQPQHF
J: TRBJ1-5
V: TRBV7-6
size: NA
D: NA

DNA: TGTGCTAGTGGTTCAGGGGGACCGACGATAGCTGACTATGGCTACACCTTC
CDR3: CASGSGGPTIADYGYTF
J: TRBJ1-2
V: TRBV12-5
size: NA
D: TRBD1

DNA: TGTGCCAGCAGTTTTGGAGGGAGGAATCAGCCCCAGCATTTT
CDR3: CASSFGGRNQPQHF
J: TRBJ1-5
V: TRBV28
size: NA
D: NA

DNA: TGTGCCAGCAGTCCTGGGACTTCGGGGGGCACTGAAGCTTTCTTT
CDR3: CASSPGTSGGTEAFF
J: TRBJ1-1
V: TRBV28
size: NA
D: NA

DNA: TGTGCCAGCAGGGGGAGGGGGCGAGAAGAGCAGTTCTTC
CDR3: CASRGRGREEQFF
J: TRBJ2-1
V: TRBV11-3
size: NA
D: NA

DNA: TGTGCCAGCAGCTTAGGAGGGGGTGCGATTGGAAACACCATATATTTT
CDR3: CASSLGGGAIGNTIYF
J: TRBJ1-3
V: TRBV7-6
size: NA
D: NA

DNA: TGTGCCAGCAGCTCCGGGACCAACACAGATACGCAGTATTTT
CDR3: CASSSGTNTDTQYF
J: TRBJ2-3
V: TRBV9
size: NA
D: NA

DNA: TGTGCCAGCAGCTTATTGTACACAGATACGCAGTATTTT
CDR3: CASSLLYTDTQYF
J: TRBJ2-3
V: TRBV11-3
size: NA
D: NA

DNA: TGTGCCAGCAGCCCAACACTAATCGGGGAGCTGTTTTTT
CDR3: CASSPTLIGELFF
J: TRBJ2-2
V: TRBV6-5
size: NA
D: NA

DNA: TGTGCCAGCAGTGACGGGGCATTGACCGGGGAGCTGTTTTTT
CDR3: CASSDGALTGELFF
J: TRBJ2-2
V: TRBV2
size: once
D: NA

DNA: TGTGCCAGCAGCTTGGAGAGACAGGGCTCTCAGCCCCAGCATTTT
CDR3: CASSLERQGSQPQHF
J: TRBJ1-5
V: TRBV5-5
size: NA
D: TRBD1

DNA: TGTGCCAGCAGCGTAGGAGCTTCTACGGACAATGAGCAGTTCTTC
CDR3: CASSVGASTDNEQFF
J: TRBJ2-1
V: TRBV9
size: NA
D: NA

DNA: TGTGCCAGCAGCTTTATAGCAGATACGCAGTATTTT
CDR3: CASSFIADTQYF
J: TRBJ2-3
V: TRBV7-8
size: NA
D: NA

DNA: TGCGCCAGCAGCTCAACCCGGACAGGGTGGATGGGTGAAGCTTTCTTT
CDR3: CASSSTRTGWMGEAFF
J: TRBJ1-1
V: TRBV5-1
size: NA
D: TRBD1

DNA: TGTGCCAGTAGTACCGGTACAGGGGTGGGGAATTCACCCCTCCACTTT
CDR3: CASSTGTGVGNSPLHF
J: TRBJ1-6
V: TRBV19
size: NA
D: TRBD1

DNA: TGTGCCAGCAGCTTAGGCCGCACTTCTGAAGCTTTCTTT
CDR3: CASSLGRTSEAFF
J: TRBJ1-1
V: TRBV7-3
size: NA
D: NA

DNA: TGTGCCAGTAGTATGTCAGGGGCGAGAGGGGACAGCTATGGCTACACCTTC
CDR3: CASSMSGARGDSYGYTF
J: TRBJ1-2
V: TRBV19
size: NA
D: TRBD1

DNA: TGTGCCAGCAGTTACGGGACAGGACACCGTGGCGGGGAGCTGTTTTTT
CDR3: CASSYGTGHRGGELFF
J: TRBJ2-2
V: TRBV6-5
size: once
D: TRBD1

DNA: TGTGCCAGCAGCCCCATTGGTACCAGGGAAAATTATCTTGGCTACACCTTC
CDR3: CASSPIGTRENYLGYTF
J: TRBJ1-2
V: TRBV5-5
size: NA
D: NA

DNA: TGTGCCAGCAGCCCTGGGGCAAGGAACACTGAAGCTTTCTTT
CDR3: CASSPGARNTEAFF
J: TRBJ1-1
V: TRBV7-3
size: once
D: NA

DNA: TGTGCCAGCAGTACCCCCGACAGGGCGGACACAGATACGCAGTATTTT
CDR3: CASSTPDRADTDTQYF
J: TRBJ2-3
V: TRBV28
size: NA
D: TRBD1

DNA: TGCGCCAGCAGCTTGGTCAGTTCTAGCACAGATACGCAGTATTTT
CDR3: CASSLVSSSTDTQYF
J: TRBJ2-3
V: TRBV5-1
size: NA
D: NA

DNA: TGTGCCAGCAGCCCTTTTTACAGTTCTTCTAACTATGGCTACACCTTC
CDR3: CASSPFYSSSNYGYTF
J: TRBJ1-2
V: TRBV5-4
size: NA
D: NA

DNA: TGTGCCAGCAGTGAAGCGCTGGCAGGTTCCTTTAAGTCACCCCTCCACTTT
CDR3: CASSEALAGSFKSPLHF
J: TRBJ1-6
V: TRBV2
size: NA
D: NA

DNA: TGTGCCACCAGCAGAGACCTGAACCCTAGGGGCGGGGGGCAAGAGACCCAGTACTTC
CDR3: CATSRDLNPRGGGQETQYF
J: TRBJ2-5
V: TRBV15
size: NA
D: TRBD2

DNA: TGTGCCAGCAGTGAATACGGCCTCTATGGCTACACCTTC
CDR3: CASSEYGLYGYTF
J: TRBJ1-2
V: TRBV25-1
size: NA
D: NA

DNA: TGTGCCAGCTCACCCGCGGGGGACCTCCTTGGGGCTTTCTTT
CDR3: CASSPAGDLLGAFF
J: TRBJ1-1
V: TRBV18
size: NA
D: NA

DNA: TGTGCCAGCAGTTTGAGCCGGACAGGGGCCAGGGGTTCACCCCTCCACTTT
CDR3: CASSLSRTGARGSPLHF
J: TRBJ1-6
V: TRBV28
size: NA
D: TRBD1

DNA: TGTGCCAGCAGCATGTCAGCAGGGAATGGCTACACCTTC
CDR3: CASSMSAGNGYTF
J: TRBJ1-2
V: TRBV6-5
size: NA
D: NA

DNA: TGTGCCAGCTCACCACTTGAAACTGGGGCCAACGTCCTGACTTTC
CDR3: CASSPLETGANVLTF
J: TRBJ2-6
V: TRBV18
size: few
D: NA

DNA: TGTGCCAGCAGCCAGGGATTGGGACTTCTCTCATCCCGGGATTCACCCCTCCACTTT
CDR3: CASSQGLGLLSSRDSPLHF
J: TRBJ1-6
V: TRBV9
size: NA
D: NA

DNA: TGTGCCAGCAGTTCCTACAGGGGGCTTATTGAAGCTTTCTTT
CDR3: CASSSYRGLIEAFF
J: TRBJ1-1
V: TRBV7-8
size: NA
D: TRBD1

DNA: TGTGCCAGCTCCCCAGCGGGGGGGATGGATGAGCAGTTCTTC
CDR3: CASSPAGGMDEQFF
J: TRBJ2-1
V: TRBV9
size: NA
D: TRBD2

DNA: TGTGCCAGCACCGCCGGCCCCGTCACAGATACGCAGTATTTT
CDR3: CASTAGPVTDTQYF
J: TRBJ2-3
V: TRBV2
size: NA
D: NA

DNA: TGTGCCAGCAGCTTAGAGCCAGGGGGCGGCTACGAGCAGTACTTC
CDR3: CASSLEPGGGYEQYF
J: TRBJ2-7
V: TRBV7-6
size: NA
D: TRBD1

DNA: TGTGCCAGCAGCTTGACAGGGGATGAGGAAAAACTGTTTTTT
CDR3: CASSLTGDEEKLFF
J: TRBJ1-4
V: TRBV5-5
size: NA
D: TRBD1

DNA: TGTGCCAGTAGCCTTGCGGGGCAATCCTATAATTCACCCCTCCACTTT
CDR3: CASSLAGQSYNSPLHF
J: TRBJ1-6
V: TRBV19
size: NA
D: NA

DNA: TGTGCCAGCAGCTTAGGGGGGGCTCCCATATACGAGCAGTACTTC
CDR3: CASSLGGAPIYEQYF
J: TRBJ2-7
V: TRBV7-2
size: NA
D: NA

DNA: TGCGCCAGCAGCCAAGAAGGGGCCTGGGGGGAAAAACTGTTTTTT
CDR3: CASSQEGAWGEKLFF
J: TRBJ1-4
V: TRBV4-3
size: NA
D: NA

DNA: TGTGCCAGCTCACCACCGTCCCAGGCAAACTCTGGAAACACCATATATTTT
CDR3: CASSPPSQANSGNTIYF
J: TRBJ1-3
V: TRBV18
size: NA
D: NA

DNA: TGTGCCAGCAGTTTGTGGAGCTCGGGCTACGAGCAGTACTTC
CDR3: CASSLWSSGYEQYF
J: TRBJ2-7
V: TRBV27
size: NA
D: NA

DNA: TGTGCCAGCACTTTAGACCGACGTATCCCTTTC
CDR3: CASTLDRRIPF
J: TRBJ1-2
V: TRBV2
size: NA
D: NA

DNA: TGTGCCAGCAGCAGTGAGGGAGGCTACAATGAGCAGTTCTTC
CDR3: CASSSEGGYNEQFF
J: TRBJ2-1
V: TRBV9
size: NA
D: NA

DNA: TGTGCCAGCAGCTTATTGGGACAGGGAGTAAAACTGTTTTTT
CDR3: CASSLLGQGVKLFF
J: TRBJ1-4
V: TRBV11-2
size: NA
D: TRBD1